The T cell receptor (beta chain) described here comes from a study of radiation and T cells in renal cell carcinoma. Study-level information: Nephrectomy followed 15 Gy stereotactic body radiation by 4 weeks.

TCRdb keeps only in-frame clones here, not all; method: immunoSEQ multiplex PCR. The sample holds roughly 130,000 clones, approximately 78% seen once. Study conclusions and caveats: Top tumor clonotypes rose in blood 2 weeks post-radiation, then contracted.

This CDR3 contains 14 residues. Trimming shortened V by 2 bases and J by 8 bases, and 15 bases separated the two germline ends. The germline V gene has CDR1 LNHDA and CDR2 SQIVND (reference sequence). Time point in this sample: blood 2 weeks post-SBRT. Treatment noted: 15 Gy SBRT to primary tumor, nephrectomy 4 weeks later. Blood was sampled at baseline, 2 weeks and 4 weeks after SBRT. The tumor was a clear cell renal cell carcinoma. Remarks on this clone: Antigen unknown.

This specimen consisted of blood, obtained from a patient whose treatment included radiotherapy and nephrectomy. V and J are TRBV19 and TRBJ1-1, with D uncertain. The sequence derives from a woman between 55 and 75 years old with renal cell carcinoma. CDR3 DNA: TGTGCCAGTAGTATATCCTCCCAGGCGGGGGAAGCTTTCTTT. Residues: CASSISSQAGEAFF.